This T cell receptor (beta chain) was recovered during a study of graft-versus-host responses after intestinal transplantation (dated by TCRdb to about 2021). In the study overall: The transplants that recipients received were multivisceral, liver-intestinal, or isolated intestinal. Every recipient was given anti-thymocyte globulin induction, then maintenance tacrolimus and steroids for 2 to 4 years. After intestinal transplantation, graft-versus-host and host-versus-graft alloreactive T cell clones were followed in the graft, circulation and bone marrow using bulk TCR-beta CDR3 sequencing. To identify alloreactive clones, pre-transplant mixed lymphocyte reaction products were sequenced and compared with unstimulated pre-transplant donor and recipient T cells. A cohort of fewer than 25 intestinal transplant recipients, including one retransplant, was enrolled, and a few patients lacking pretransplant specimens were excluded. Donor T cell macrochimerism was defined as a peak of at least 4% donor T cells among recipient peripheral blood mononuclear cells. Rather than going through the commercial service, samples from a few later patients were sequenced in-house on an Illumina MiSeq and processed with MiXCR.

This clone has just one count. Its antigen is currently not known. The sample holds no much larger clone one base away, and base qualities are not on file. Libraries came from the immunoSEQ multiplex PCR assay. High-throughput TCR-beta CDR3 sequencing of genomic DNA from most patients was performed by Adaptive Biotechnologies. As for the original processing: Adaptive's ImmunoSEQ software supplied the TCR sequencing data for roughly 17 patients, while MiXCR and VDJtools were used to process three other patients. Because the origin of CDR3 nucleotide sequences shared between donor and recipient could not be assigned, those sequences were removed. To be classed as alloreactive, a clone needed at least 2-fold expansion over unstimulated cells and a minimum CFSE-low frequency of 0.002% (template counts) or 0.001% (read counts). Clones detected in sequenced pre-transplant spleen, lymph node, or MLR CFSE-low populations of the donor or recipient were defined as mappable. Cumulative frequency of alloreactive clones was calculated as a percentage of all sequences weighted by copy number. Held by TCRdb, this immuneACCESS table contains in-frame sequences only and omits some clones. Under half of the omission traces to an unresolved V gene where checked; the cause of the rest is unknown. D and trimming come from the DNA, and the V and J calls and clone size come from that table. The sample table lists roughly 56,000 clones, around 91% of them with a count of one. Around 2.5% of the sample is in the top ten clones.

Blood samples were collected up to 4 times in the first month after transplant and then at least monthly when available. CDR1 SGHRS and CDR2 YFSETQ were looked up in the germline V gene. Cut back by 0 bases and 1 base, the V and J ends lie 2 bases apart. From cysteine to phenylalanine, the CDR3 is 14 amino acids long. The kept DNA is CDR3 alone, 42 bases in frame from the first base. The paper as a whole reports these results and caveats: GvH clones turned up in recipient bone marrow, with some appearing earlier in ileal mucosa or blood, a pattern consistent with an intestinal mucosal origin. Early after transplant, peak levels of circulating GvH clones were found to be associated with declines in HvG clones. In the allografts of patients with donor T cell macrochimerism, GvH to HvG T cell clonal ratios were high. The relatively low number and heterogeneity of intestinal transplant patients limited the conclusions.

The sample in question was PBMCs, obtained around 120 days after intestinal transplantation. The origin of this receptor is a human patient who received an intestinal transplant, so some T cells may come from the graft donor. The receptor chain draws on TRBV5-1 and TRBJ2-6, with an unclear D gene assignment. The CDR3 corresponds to CASSLGSGANVLTF. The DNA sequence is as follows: TGCGCCAGCAGCTTGGGGTCTGGGGCCAACGTCCTGACTTTC. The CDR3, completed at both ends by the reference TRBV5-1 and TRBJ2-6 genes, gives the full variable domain KAGVTQTPRYLIKTRGQQVTLSCSPISGHRSVSWYQQTPGQGLQFLFEYFSETQRNKGNFPGRFSGRQFSNSRSEMNVSTLELGDSALYLCASSLGSGANVLTFGAGSRLTVL.